This T cell receptor beta chain was documented in a study of cytomegalovirus exposure and HLA in healthy donors. Data came from immunoSEQ multiplex PCR; TCRdb stores just in-frame clones and leaves some out. The sample holds 50,000 to 70,000 clones, about 95% seen once. The CDR3 runs 17 residues. J lost 3 bases, V lost 5 bases, and 12 bases had no gene match. The V gene's germline CDR1 is PRHDT and CDR2 FYEKMQ (reference sequence). The chain couples TRBV13 to TRBJ1-4; 7 positions agree with TRBD1. This TCR came from a woman aged 18-29 years in good health and CMV-seropositive. Sequences were obtained from PBMCs. CDR3 protein: CASSPGGQAMANEKLFF. CDR3 in DNA: TGTGCCAGCAGCCCAGGGGGGCAGGCCATGGCTAATGAAAAACTGTTTTTT.